What follows are 29 T cell receptor beta chains derived from one specimen sequenced in a study of CD8+ T cells in alopecia areata. cDNA prepared by RNA extraction and subsequent reverse transcription served as the template for sequencing. TCRdb's copy holds only in-frame clones and misses some; the assay was immunoSEQ multiplex PCR. Of roughly 130,000 clones in the sample, 58% were seen once. The material sequenced was CD4+ T cells sorted from blood, taken at week 0. The receptors derive from a human donor with alopecia areata.

The CDR3 DNA follows: TGTGCCAGCAGCTTAAGCCCCGGAGATACGCAGTATTTT. Translated, it gives CASSLSPGDTQYF. The V call is TRBV7-3, the J call TRBJ2-3, with no clear D. Germline CDR1 and CDR2: SGHTA and FQGTGA. This CDR3 comprises 13 residues. The V end lost 1 base, the J end lost 5 bases, and 7 bases lay between the germline ends.

V and J are TRBV4-1 and TRBJ2-5, with TRBD2 matching over 13 bases. Germline loops: CDR1 MGHRA, CDR2 YSYEKL. The CDR3 length is 16 residues. J lost 5 bases, V lost 4 bases, and 7 bases had no gene match. The CDR3 sequence is CASSRLGTSGTETQYF. DNA for the CDR3: TGCGCCAGCAGCCGATTAGGGACTAGCGGGACCGAGACCCAGTACTTC.

The gene calls are TRBV9 and TRBJ2-5; D perhaps matches TRBD1 (5 bases). The CDR3 is made up of 14 amino acids. The V and J ends lost 3 bases and 4 bases respectively, with 13 bases between them. Germline values: CDR1 SGDLS, CDR2 YYNGEE. CDR3 coding DNA: TGTGCCAGCAGCGAAGGGGCGAACTCAGAGACCCAGTACTTC. This codes for CASSEGANSETQYF. The full variable domain, rest sourced from reference TRBV9 and TRBJ2-5, is DSGVTQTPKHLITATGQRVTLRCSPRSGDLSVYWYQQSLDQGLQFLIQYYNGEERAKGNILERFSAQQFPDLHSELNLSSLELGDSALYFCASSEGANSETQYFGPGTRLLVL.

The chain carries TRBV2 and TRBJ2-5, with D perhaps TRBD1 (5 bases). CDR3 size: 13 residues. Looked up from germline, CDR1 is SNHLY and CDR2 is FYNNEI. Deletions cut 4 bases from V and 5 bases from J, with 11 bases between. The CDR3 DNA is TGTGCCAGCAGTGTGCAGGGCAGGGAGACCCAGTACTTC. Protein product: CASSVQGRETQYF.

V gene TRBV7-9 combines with J gene TRBJ1-4; no definite D call. This CDR3 is 16 amino acids long. The germline V and J ends were trimmed by 6 bases and 2 bases, with 16 bases remaining between them. Germline CDR1 SEHNR, CDR2 FQNEAQ (reference sequence). CDR3 nucleotides: TGTGCCAGCAGTTCACCGGTGACGGGGACTAATGAAAAACTGTTTTTT. It encodes CASSSPVTGTNEKLFF.

The chain carries TRBV5-1 and TRBJ1-1; D is ambiguous. The CDR3 has 15 amino acids. V shed 0 bases and J shed 1 base, with 10 bases lying between them. Germline-derived CDR1 and CDR2 are SGHRS and YFSETQ. The CDR3 DNA is TGCGCCAGCAGCTTGGTGGCAGGCGGGAACACTGAAGCTTTCTTT. Protein: CASSLVAGGNTEAFF.

This clone was counted only a few times. Other DNA sequences in the sample encode the same CDR3. J is TRBJ1-2 and V is TRBV4-3; tentatively, D is TRBD1 (5 bases). CDR1 LGHNA and CDR2 YSLEER come from the germline V gene. V gave up 0 bases and J gave up 5 bases, with 7 bases separating them. The CDR3 covers 13 residues. CDR3: CASSQDRGYGYTF. The CDR3 DNA sequence: TGCGCCAGCAGCCAAGATAGGGGTTATGGCTACACCTTC.

Concerning this clone: The sample has other DNA sequences that encode this CDR3 too. The chain recombines TRBV28 with TRBJ2-7; weak D call: TRBD2 (6 bases). The germline V gene encodes CDR1 MDHEN and CDR2 SYDVKM. Trimming stripped 3 bases from V and 4 bases from J, with 7 bases between. The CDR3 extends over 12 amino acids. The CDR3 DNA reads as TGTGCCAGCAGTTTGACTAGTTACGAGCAGTACTTC. It encodes CASSLTSYEQYF.

The V call is TRBV7-9, the J call TRBJ2-2, with 11 bases that match TRBD2. The J segment lost 5 bases and the V segment lost 1 base, leaving 3 bases of the junction unmatched. This CDR3 comprises 16 residues. Germline CDR1 is SEHNR and CDR2 is FQNEAQ (reference sequence). In nucleotides, the CDR3 is TGTGCCAGCAGCTTAGGACTAGCGGGACGTACCGGGGAGCTGTTTTTT. Amino acids: CASSLGLAGRTGELFF.

This clone was recorded a few times. V is TRBV6-6 and J is TRBJ2-2, with 10 bases that match TRBD2. V gave up 8 bases and J gave up 4 bases; unmatched junction bases: 10. The germline V gene encodes CDR1 MNHNY and CDR2 SVGAGI (reference sequence). The CDR3 runs to 16 residues. As DNA, the CDR3 is TGTGCCAGCCGAGGGTCTAGCGGGAGTGTCACCGGGGAGCTGTTTTTT. Protein product: CASRGSSGSVTGELFF.

Notes on this clone: Sequence at one end of the junction differs from germline and may be a read error. This rearrangement joins TRBV5-1 to TRBJ2-1; D call uncertain. This CDR3 has 12 amino acids. CDR1 is SGHRS and CDR2 is YFSETQ in the germline V gene. DNA for the CDR3: TGCGCCAGCAGCGGAACCTATAATGAGCAGTTCTTC. Amino acids: CASSGTYNEQFF.

The V gene is TRBV5-4, the J gene TRBJ2-2; 10 positions agree with TRBD1. CDR3 length equals 15 residues. Germline V lookup: CDR1 SGHNT, CDR2 YYREEE (reference sequence). Trimming at V came to 8 bases and at J to 4 bases, leaving 8 bases not matched to a gene. The CDR3 region is CASGGGQGRTGELFF. CDR3 DNA sequence: TGTGCCAGTGGGGGGGGACAGGGGCGCACCGGGGAGCTGTTTTTT.

The chain has TRBV5-1 and TRBJ2-3; D might be TRBD1 (6 bases). Germline V gene data show CDR1 as SGHRS and CDR2 as YFSETQ. The CDR3 spans 14 residues. The germline V and J ends were trimmed by 5 bases and 1 base, with 11 bases remaining between them. CDR3: CASRTGYRTDTQYF. CDR3 DNA sequence: TGCGCCAGCAGAACAGGGTATCGCACAGATACGCAGTATTTT.

This clone has a handful of counts. This chain joins TRBV10-3 and TRBJ1-4; D unclear. Germline V gives CDR1 ENHRY, CDR2 SYGVKD. Trimming removed 3 bases from V and 3 bases from J, with 8 bases in between. The CDR3 extends over 14 amino acids. The CDR3 sequence: CAISDTRANEKLFF. CDR3 nucleotides: TGTGCCATCAGTGACACTAGGGCTAATGAAAAACTGTTTTTT.

This clone was detected only a few times. This chain links TRBV5-4 with TRBJ1-6; 8 nucleotides line up with TRBD1. The CDR3 length is 14 residues. Per germline, CDR1 SGHNT and CDR2 YYREEE (reference sequence). The junction had 4 bases not matched to a gene; V was cut back by 3 bases and J by 8 bases. The CDR3 spells CASSSMTGDSPLHF. In nucleotides, the CDR3 is TGTGCCAGCAGCTCAATGACAGGGGATTCACCCCTCCACTTT.

There are a few counts of this clone. The chain recombines TRBV5-1 with TRBJ1-1; a possible D gene is TRBD1 (6 bases). Germline values: CDR1 SGHRS, CDR2 YFSETQ. Trimming took 4 bases from V and 5 from J, leaving 18 bases between them. This CDR3 comprises 15 residues. The CDR3 loop is CASSGLQGQGTEAFF. The CDR3 DNA sequence: TGCGCCAGCAGCGGACTTCAGGGCCAGGGGACTGAAGCTTTCTTT.

The chain carries TRBV6-5 and TRBJ1-2, with D unclear. The length of the CDR3 is 13 residues. The V gene lost 6 bases and the J gene lost 0 bases, with 8 bases spanning the gap. Germline V gene data show CDR1 as MNHEY and CDR2 as SVGAGI. CDR3 sequence reads: CASSPQANYGYTF. In DNA, the CDR3 is TGTGCCAGCAGCCCCCAGGCTAACTATGGCTACACCTTC.

The rearrangement uses TRBV5-1 and TRBJ2-1, with 11 bases that match TRBD1. This CDR3 comprises 16 residues. The J segment lost 2 bases and the V segment lost 4 bases, leaving 5 bases of the junction unmatched. Germline CDR1 reads SGHRS; CDR2 reads YFSETQ. CDR3 sequence: CASSPLGQGAYNEQFF. CDR3 DNA sequence: TGCGCCAGCAGCCCCCTGGGACAGGGGGCCTACAATGAGCAGTTCTTC.

The rearrangement links TRBV25-1 to TRBJ2-6, with D perhaps given as TRBD1 or TRBD2 (6 bases each). Germline V gene sequence: CDR1 MGHDK, CDR2 SYGVNS. The CDR3 length is 15 residues. V lost 6 bases, J lost 4 bases, and 13 bases lay in between. DNA of the CDR3: TGTGCCAGCAGCGACTCGGGGGCCGGGGCCAACGTCCTGACTTTC. Its protein product is CASSDSGAGANVLTF.

The chain uses TRBV7-8 and TRBJ1-5; 11 nucleotides align to TRBD1. V gave up 5 bases and J gave up 7 bases; unmatched junction bases: 10. The CDR3 totals 16 residues. Germline V gene lookup returns CDR1 SGHVS and CDR2 FQNEAQ. CDR3 in DNA: TGTGCCAGCAGCACCGGGACAGGGGGAAGCGGACAGCCCCAGCATTTT. Residues: CASSTGTGGSGQPQHF.

This clone was counted a few times. V usage is TRBV5-1 and J usage is TRBJ1-6, with D tentatively TRBD1 (6 bases). V lost 0 bases to trimming and J lost 6 bases, with 7 bases between them. The CDR3 extends over 14 amino acids. Germline V gene sequence: CDR1 SGHRS, CDR2 YFSETQ. CDR3 in amino acids: CASSLEQGNSPLHF. CDR3 bases: TGCGCCAGCAGCTTGGAACAGGGTAATTCACCCCTCCACTTT.

This clone was counted a single time. The chain carries TRBV4-2 and TRBJ2-7, with D possibly TRBD2 on 7 matching bases. V was pared by 3 bases and J by 4 bases, with 22 bases between. The CDR3 covers 17 residues. Germline-derived CDR1 and CDR2 are LGHNA and YNFKEQ. CDR3 loop: CASSQRGGGATGYEQYF. The CDR3 coding sequence is TGTGCCAGCAGCCAGAGAGGGGGGGGTGCGACGGGTTACGAGCAGTACTTC.

The chain has TRBV5-1 and TRBJ2-1; possible D gene TRBD1, 6 bases. There are 17 residues in the CDR3. Germline CDR1 is SGHRS and CDR2 is YFSETQ. Trimming took 0 bases from V and 6 from J, leaving 19 bases between them. CDR3 coding DNA: TGCGCCAGCAGCTTGGGGGCAGGGGATTGGGTCACCAATGAGCAGTTCTTC. As protein: CASSLGAGDWVTNEQFF.

CDR3 nucleotides: TGTGCCAGCAGCTTAGGACAGCCCACAGGGGGGGAGCTGTTTTTT. It translates to CASSLGQPTGGELFF. This chain connects TRBV7-2 to TRBJ2-2; D might be TRBD1 (6 bases). Germline-derived CDR1 and CDR2 are SGHTA and FQGNSA. CDR3 length equals 15 residues. Trimming pared 1 base from V and 8 bases from J, leaving 14 bases between. Drawing the rest from reference TRBV7-2 and TRBJ2-2, the complete variable domain is GAGVSQSPSNKVTEKGKDVELRCDPISGHTALYWYRQSLGQGLEFLIYFQGNSAPDKSGLPSDRFSAERTGGSVSTLTIQRTQQEDSAVYLCASSLGQPTGGELFFGEGSRLTVL.

The chain carries TRBV9 and TRBJ2-5; possible D gene TRBD2, 5 bases. This CDR3 region has 15 residues. Germline V gene data show CDR1 as SGDLS and CDR2 as YYNGEE. V was clipped by 3 bases and J by 5 bases, with 17 bases between them. CDR3 sequence reads: CASSGPSSLRETQYF. CDR3 in DNA: TGTGCCAGCAGCGGACCTAGCAGCCTCCGGGAGACCCAGTACTTC. Full variable domain (remainder filled in from reference TRBV9 and TRBJ2-5): DSGVTQTPKHLITATGQRVTLRCSPRSGDLSVYWYQQSLDQGLQFLIQYYNGEERAKGNILERFSAQQFPDLHSELNLSSLELGDSALYFCASSGPSSLRETQYFGPGTRLLVL.

CDR3 sequence reads: CASSLGVTDTQYF. The CDR3, as DNA: TGTGCCAGCAGCTTAGGAGTAACAGATACGCAGTATTTT. The chain has TRBV11-2 and TRBJ2-3; no clear D. Germline V CDR1 and CDR2: SGHAT, FQNNGV. This CDR3 has 13 residues. V lost 1 base and J lost 3, with 5 bases in between.

The chain carries TRBV7-8 and TRBJ1-1, with D maybe TRBD1 (5 bases). The CDR3 sequence is 13 residues long. Trimming left V 2 bases short and J 4 bases short, with 8 bases between. CDR1 SGHVS and CDR2 FQNEAQ come from the germline V gene. The CDR3 loop reads CASSLTGPTEAFF. For the CDR3, the DNA is TGTGCCAGCAGCTTAACGGGACCCACTGAAGCTTTCTTT.

The rearrangement joins TRBV6-1 to TRBJ1-2, with D unclear. The CDR3 spans 11 residues. V was cut by 6 bases and J by 5 bases, with 7 bases left in between. Germline loops: CDR1 MNHNS, CDR2 SASEGT. The CDR3 bases are TGTGCCAGCAGGAAAGAATATGGCTACACCTTC. The encoded protein is CASRKEYGYTF.

There are a few counts of this clone. The chain employs TRBV11-2 and TRBJ1-1; D is unresolved. The V gene lost 5 bases and the J gene lost 0 bases, with 10 bases spanning the gap. The CDR3 totals 14 residues. Germline V gene lookup returns CDR1 SGHAT and CDR2 FQNNGV. The CDR3 spells CASSISTVNTEAFF. CDR3 nucleotide sequence: TGTGCCAGCAGCATAAGCACAGTGAACACTGAAGCTTTCTTT.